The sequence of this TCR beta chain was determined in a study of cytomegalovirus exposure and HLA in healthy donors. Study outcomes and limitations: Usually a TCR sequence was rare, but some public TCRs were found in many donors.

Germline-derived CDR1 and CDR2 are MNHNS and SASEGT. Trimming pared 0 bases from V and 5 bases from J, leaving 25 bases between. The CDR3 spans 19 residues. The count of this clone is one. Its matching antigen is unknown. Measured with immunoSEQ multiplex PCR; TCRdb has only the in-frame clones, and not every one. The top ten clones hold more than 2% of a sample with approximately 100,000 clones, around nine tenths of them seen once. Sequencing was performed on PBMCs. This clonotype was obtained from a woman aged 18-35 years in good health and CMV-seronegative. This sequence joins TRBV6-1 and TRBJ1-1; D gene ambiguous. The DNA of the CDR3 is TGTGCCAGCAGTGAAGCCTTATTCAGACGTAGGCCTGGAGAAACTGAAGCTTTCTTT. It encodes CASSEALFRRRPGETEAFF.